These 16 T cell receptor beta chains were sequenced from one sample in a study of T-cell memory formation after mild COVID-19. TCRdb analysed the 5' RACE reads with MiXCR anew, one entry per CDR3 protein. The table lists 300,000 to 350,000 distinct CDR3 sequences, approximately 19% of them singletons. Sequenced sample: PBMCs or a T cell subset sorted from them (not recorded which). These receptors came from a man between 18 and 29 years old who had mild COVID-19 (a few samples of this study predate the infection). Cell type and time point are not known.

A single count supports this clonotype. The chain has TRBV12-3 or TRBV12-4 and TRBJ1-5; no clear D gene. The CDR3 contains 14 residues. Trimming left V 3 bases short and J 9 bases short, with 15 bases between. Here the CDR3 reads CASSFKEVIRPQHF. CDR3 nucleotides: TGTGCCAGCAGTTTTAAAGAAGTCATCCGGCCCCAGCATTTT.

The V and J genes are TRBV18 and TRBJ1-5; D possibly corresponds to TRBD1 (5 bases). CDR1 is KGHSH, CDR2 LQKENI, per germline. This CDR3 comprises 16 residues. Trimming removed 6 bases from V and 2 bases from J, with 17 bases in between. Written as DNA, the CDR3 is TGTGCCAGCTCCGTGGGGGATTGGGGCGGCAATCAGCCCCAGCATTTT. It translates to CASSVGDWGGNQPQHF.

CDR3 protein: CASSFRGGRTGELFF. The CDR3 region has the DNA TGTGCCAGCAGCTTCCGGGGGGGACGGACCGGGGAGCTGTTTTTT. This chain links TRBV7-2 with TRBJ2-2, with TRBD2 matching over 8 bases. Germline CDR1 is SGHTA and CDR2 is FQGNSA. The CDR3 sequence is 15 residues long. The J segment lost 5 bases and the V segment lost 3 bases, leaving 5 bases of the junction unmatched.

This clonotype was seen only a few times. The gene calls are TRBV5-5 and TRBJ2-5; possibly TRBD1 for D (6 bases). V was shortened by 4 bases and J by 1 base, with 14 bases between the two germline ends. CDR1 and CDR2 from the germline V gene are SGHKS and YYEKEE (reference sequence). The length of the CDR3 is 15 residues. CDR3 in amino acids: CASSLDTGIQETQYF. Here the CDR3 DNA reads TGTGCCAGCAGCCTGGACACAGGGATCCAAGAGACCCAGTACTTC.

This rearrangement joins TRBV5-1 to TRBJ2-3; TRBD1 is a possible D gene (5 bases). Germline V gives CDR1 SGHRS, CDR2 YFSETQ. CDR3 length: 18 residues. V lost 0 bases, J lost 2 bases, and 19 bases lay in between. Here the CDR3 reads CASSLDVGALSSTDTQYF. In DNA form, the CDR3 reads TGCGCCAGCAGCTTGGATGTTGGGGCCCTGAGTTCCACAGATACGCAGTATTTT.

This clonotype was counted between two and nine times. The chain couples TRBV7-3 to TRBJ2-4; the match to TRBD2 covers 7 bases. CDR1 and CDR2 (germline): SGHTA, FQGTGA. V shed 5 bases and J 7 bases; nucleotides not matched to a gene: 8. This CDR3 is built from 14 residues. The CDR3 sequence is CASSPTSRSNIQYF. Written as DNA, the CDR3 is TGTGCCAGCAGCCCGACTAGCCGATCGAACATTCAGTACTTC.

This clonotype was recorded a few times. The V gene is TRBV5-1, the J gene TRBJ2-5, with D possibly TRBD2 on 5 matching bases. In germline, CDR1 is SGHRS, CDR2 YFSETQ. V was pared by 4 bases and J by 0 bases, with 13 bases between. The CDR3 runs to 15 residues. The CDR3 is CASSIEQRYQETQYF. The CDR3 DNA reads as TGCGCCAGCAGCATTGAACAGCGGTACCAAGAGACCCAGTACTTC.

This clonotype was observed many times. The chain joins TRBV5-4 to TRBJ1-1; D is perhaps TRBD1 (6 bases). Between the trimmed V and J ends, which lost 5 bases and 5 bases, there was a span of 10 bases. CDR1 is SGHNT and CDR2 is YYREEE in the germline V gene (reference sequence). This CDR3 is 12 amino acids long. CDR3 loop: CASRSGQTEAFF. In DNA, the CDR3 is TGTGCCAGCAGATCCGGACAGACTGAAGCTTTCTTT.

This clonotype was picked up a small number of times. The J gene is TRBJ2-1, the V gene TRBV23-1; TRBD2 matches 8 bases. TRBV23-1 is recorded as an ORF, its role being uncertain. CDR3 size: 17 residues. The V segment lost 8 bases and the J segment 2 bases; nucleotides outside the gene matches: 14. In nucleotides, the CDR3 is TGCGCCAGCTTGCTCAGGGTAGCGGGGCCAGCCTACAATGAGCAGTTCTTC. Its protein product is CASLLRVAGPAYNEQFF.

This chain joins TRBV12-3 or TRBV12-4 and TRBJ1-2, with D perhaps matching TRBD1 (5 bases). The CDR3 covers 14 residues. Trimming shortened V by 7 bases and J by 8 bases, and 20 bases separated the two germline ends. The CDR3 loop is CASNLGEGTNGYTF. CDR3 DNA: TGTGCCAGCAACCTGGGGGAGGGGACTAACGGCTACACCTTC.

V is TRBV7-9 and J is TRBJ1-5; perhaps TRBD1 as D (6 bases). Germline V lookup: CDR1 SEHNR, CDR2 FQNEAQ (reference sequence). V lost 5 bases and J lost 5, with 16 bases in between. The CDR3 runs to 15 residues. This CDR3 reads CASSPTGLADQPQHF. The CDR3 DNA reads as TGTGCCAGCAGCCCGACAGGCTTGGCAGATCAGCCCCAGCATTTT. The complete variable domain, with remaining parts taken from reference TRBV7-9 and TRBJ1-5, reads DTGVSQNPRHKITKRGQNVTFRCDPISEHNRLYWYRQTLGQGPEFLTYFQNEAQLEKSRLLSDRFSAERPKGSFSTLEIQRTEQGDSAMYLCASSPTGLADQPQHFGDGTRLSIL.

This clonotype was seen only a few times. The chain is built from TRBV5-5 and TRBJ1-3, with no clear D. This CDR3 spans 15 amino acids. Germline values: CDR1 SGHKS, CDR2 YYEKEE (reference sequence). Trimming removed 3 bases from V and 0 bases from J, with 10 bases in between. CDR3 DNA: TGTGCCAGCAGCTCGTTTTATGGCTCTGGAAACACCATATATTTT. Residues: CASSSFYGSGNTIYF.

The CDR3 is CASSQDRRNFYGYTF. In nucleotides, the CDR3 is TGCGCCAGCAGCCAAGACCGCCGGAACTTCTATGGCTACACCTTC. V usage is TRBV4-3 and J usage is TRBJ1-2; D is ambiguous. The CDR3 is made up of 15 amino acids. From germline, CDR1 is LGHNA and CDR2 YSLEER. Trimming removed 0 bases at V and 4 bases at J, with 12 bases between.

V usage is TRBV7-9 and J usage is TRBJ1-1; TRBD1 aligns across 9 bases. The CDR3 consists of 15 residues. J was trimmed by 3 bases and V by 1 base; bases with no gene match: 3. The germline V gene has CDR1 SEHNR and CDR2 FQNEAQ (reference sequence). The CDR3 DNA reads TGTGCCAGCAGCTTAGGCGACAGGGGGGACACTGAAGCTTTCTTT. Its translation is CASSLGDRGDTEAFF.

This clonotype has a handful of counts. J is TRBJ2-5 and V is TRBV7-2; no firm D call. Germline lookup yields CDR1 SGHTA and CDR2 FQGNSA. V shed 3 bases and J shed 5 bases, with 7 bases lying between them. This CDR3 has 12 amino acids. CDR3 nucleotides: TGTGCCAGCAGCTTTTATACGGAGACCCAGTACTTC. This codes for CASSFYTETQYF.

V is TRBV12-3 or TRBV12-4 and J is TRBJ2-2, with D unclear. Trimming cost V 5 bases and J 6 bases, with 7 bases left between them. There are 12 residues in the CDR3. The CDR3 DNA reads as TGTGCCAGCAGTGTCATCGCCGGGGAGCTGTTTTTT. Protein product: CASSVIAGELFF.